A single sample gave rise to the 10 T cell receptor beta chains below, sequenced in a study of blood T cell repertoires in COVID-19 (dated by TCRdb to the early 2020s). Libraries came from the immunoSEQ multiplex PCR assay. TCRdb mirrors the immuneACCESS table, restricted to in-frame sequences. Some clones are absent from its copies; in checked studies, under half trace to an unresolved V gene, and the reason for the others is unknown. For this sample the table gives about 73,000 clones, of which approximately 89% were detected only once. In total, the top ten clones hold under 10% of the sample. Sequencing input: peripheral blood. These receptor sequences come from a man older than 75 with acute or convalescent COVID-19.

The J gene is TRBJ2-7, the V gene TRBV5-4; 7 bases map to TRBD1. The CDR3 extends over 14 amino acids. Trimming removed 0 bases from V and 4 bases from J; junction bases left unmatched: 4. Germline CDR1 and CDR2: SGHNT and YYREEE (reference sequence). As DNA, the CDR3 is TGTGCCAGCAGCTTGGAGAGGGGGCAGTACGAGCAGTACTTC. It specifies CASSLERGQYEQYF.

This chain uses TRBV19 with TRBJ2-1, with a possible D match to TRBD2 (6 bases). The CDR3 consists of 16 residues. Germline V lookup: CDR1 LNHDA, CDR2 SQIVND (reference sequence). The V gene lost 4 bases and the J gene lost 0 bases, with 13 bases spanning the gap. The CDR3 bases are TGTGCCAGTAGTAGCGTAGCGGCTAGCTCCTACAATGAGCAGTTCTTC. Encoded protein: CASSSVAASSYNEQFF.

This clone was counted a single time. The chain links TRBV5-1 to TRBJ2-7; 8 bases fit TRBD1. Per the germline V gene, CDR1 is SGHRS and CDR2 is YFSETQ. The CDR3 has 15 amino acids. V was clipped by 0 bases and J by 3 bases; unmatched bases: 5. CDR3 sequence reads: CASSLEPGQGYEQYF. In nucleotides, the CDR3 is TGCGCCAGCAGCTTGGAACCCGGACAGGGCTACGAGCAGTACTTC.

The chain has TRBV14 and TRBJ1-1; D uncertain. Germline CDR1 SGHDN, CDR2 FVKESK. V lost 1 base and J 8 bases, leaving 17 bases between the germline ends. The CDR3 has 15 residues. The DNA for the CDR3 is TGTGCCAGCAGCCAAGGGAGGGCCCACCAGGTGGAAGCTTTCTTT. As protein: CASSQGRAHQVEAFF.

This clone is a singleton in its sample. The chain links TRBV27 to TRBJ1-5, with a possible D match to TRBD1 (6 bases). The CDR3 is 15 residues long. Trimming removed 8 bases at V and 3 bases at J, with 17 bases between. Germline V gives CDR1 MNHEY, CDR2 SMNVEV (reference sequence). The chain's CDR3 is CASSGYGGANQPQHF. CDR3 nucleotide sequence: TGTGCCAGCTCAGGGTACGGGGGGGCCAATCAGCCCCAGCATTTT.

The V gene is TRBV5-1, the J gene TRBJ1-5; D is undetermined. Germline-derived CDR1 and CDR2 are SGHRS and YFSETQ. Trimming removed 4 bases at V and 7 bases at J, with 21 bases between. The CDR3 totals 16 residues. CDR3: CASSPGGLQGGQPQHF. The CDR3 DNA reads as TGCGCCAGCAGCCCAGGAGGACTTCAAGGTGGCCAGCCCCAGCATTTT. The full variable domain, its missing parts supplied by reference TRBV5-1 and TRBJ1-5, is KAGVTQTPRYLIKTRGQQVTLSCSPISGHRSVSWYQQTPGQGLQFLFEYFSETQRNKGNFPGRFSGRQFSNSRSEMNVSTLELGDSALYLCASSPGGLQGGQPQHFGDGTRLSIL.

V is TRBV10-3 and J is TRBJ2-3; a weak D match, TRBD2 (6 bases). CDR1 ENHRY and CDR2 SYGVKD come from the germline V gene. V shed 2 bases and J shed 8 bases, with 14 bases lying between them. The CDR3 runs 14 residues. The CDR3 coding sequence is TGTGCCATCAGTGAGCAACGGGGGTACGGTACGCAGTATTTT. It translates to CAISEQRGYGTQYF.

The chain links TRBV9 to TRBJ2-1; 7 bases agree with TRBD1. The J segment lost 15 bases and the V segment lost 4 bases, leaving 10 bases of the junction unmatched. The CDR3 totals 12 residues. Germline V gives CDR1 SGDLS, CDR2 YYNGEE. The CDR3 DNA reads as TGTGCCAGCAGCCCCAGACAGGGAAGTCTGTTCTTC. It codes for CASSPRQGSLFF.

J is TRBJ2-3 and V is TRBV19, with a weak D call TRBD2 (5 bases). This CDR3 is 16 amino acids long. Germline V gene data show CDR1 as LNHDA and CDR2 as SQIVND (reference sequence). Trimming pared 4 bases from V and 0 bases from J, leaving 14 bases between. CDR3 amino acids: CASSTELVSSTDTQYF. Here the CDR3 DNA reads TGTGCCAGTAGTACCGAACTAGTGTCTAGCACAGATACGCAGTATTTT.

The CDR3 DNA sequence: TGTGCCAGTAGTATGGACAGGGGAAGGCAGCCCCAGCATTTT. Its protein is CASSMDRGRQPQHF. The rearrangement links TRBV19 to TRBJ1-5; 9 bases line up with TRBD1. This CDR3 contains 14 residues. The germline V gene encodes CDR1 LNHDA and CDR2 SQIVND (reference sequence). The trim removed 3 bases at V and 7 bases at J, leaving 4 bases unmatched.